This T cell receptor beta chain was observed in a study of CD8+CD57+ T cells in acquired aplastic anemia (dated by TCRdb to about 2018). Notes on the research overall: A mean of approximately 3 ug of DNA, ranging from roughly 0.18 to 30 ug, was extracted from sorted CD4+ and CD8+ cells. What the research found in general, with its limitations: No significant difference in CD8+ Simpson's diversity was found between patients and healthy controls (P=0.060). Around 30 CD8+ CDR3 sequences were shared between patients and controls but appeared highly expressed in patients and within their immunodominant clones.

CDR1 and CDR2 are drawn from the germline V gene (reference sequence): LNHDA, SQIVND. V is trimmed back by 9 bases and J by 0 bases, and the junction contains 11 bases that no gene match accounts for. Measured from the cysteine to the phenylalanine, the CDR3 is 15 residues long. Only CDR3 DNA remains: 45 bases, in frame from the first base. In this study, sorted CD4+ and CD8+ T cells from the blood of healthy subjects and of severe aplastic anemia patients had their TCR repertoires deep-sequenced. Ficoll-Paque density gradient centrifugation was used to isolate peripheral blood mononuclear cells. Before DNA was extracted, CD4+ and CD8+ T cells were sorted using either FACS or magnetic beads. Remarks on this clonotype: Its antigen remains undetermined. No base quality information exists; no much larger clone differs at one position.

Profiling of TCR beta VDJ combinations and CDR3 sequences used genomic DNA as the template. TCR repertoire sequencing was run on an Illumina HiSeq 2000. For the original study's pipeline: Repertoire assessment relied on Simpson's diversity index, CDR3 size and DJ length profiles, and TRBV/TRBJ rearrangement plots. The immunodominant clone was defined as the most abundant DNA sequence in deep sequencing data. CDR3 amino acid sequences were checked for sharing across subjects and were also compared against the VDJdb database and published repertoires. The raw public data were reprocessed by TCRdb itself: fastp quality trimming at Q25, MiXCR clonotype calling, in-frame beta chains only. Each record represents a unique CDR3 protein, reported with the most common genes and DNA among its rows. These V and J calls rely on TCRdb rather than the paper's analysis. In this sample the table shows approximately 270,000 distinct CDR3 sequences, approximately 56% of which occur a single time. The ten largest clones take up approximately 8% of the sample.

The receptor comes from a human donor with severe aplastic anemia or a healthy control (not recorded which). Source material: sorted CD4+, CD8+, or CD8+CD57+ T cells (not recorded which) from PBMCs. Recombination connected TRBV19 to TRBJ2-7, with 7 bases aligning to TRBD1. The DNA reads TGTGCCAGCAGCCCAACCCACAGGGGCTCCTACGAGCAGTACTTC. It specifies CASSPTHRGSYEQYF.